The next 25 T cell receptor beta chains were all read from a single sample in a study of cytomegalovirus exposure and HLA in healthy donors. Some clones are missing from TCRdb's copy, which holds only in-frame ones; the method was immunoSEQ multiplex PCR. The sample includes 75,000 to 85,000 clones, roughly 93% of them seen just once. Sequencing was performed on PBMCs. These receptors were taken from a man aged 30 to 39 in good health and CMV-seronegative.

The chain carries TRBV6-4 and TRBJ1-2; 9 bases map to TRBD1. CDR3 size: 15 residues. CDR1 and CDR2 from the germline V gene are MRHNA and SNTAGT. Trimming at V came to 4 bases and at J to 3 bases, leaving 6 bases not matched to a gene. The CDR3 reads CASSVSGTGYYGYTF. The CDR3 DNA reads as TGTGCCAGCAGTGTCTCCGGGACAGGGTACTATGGCTACACCTTC.

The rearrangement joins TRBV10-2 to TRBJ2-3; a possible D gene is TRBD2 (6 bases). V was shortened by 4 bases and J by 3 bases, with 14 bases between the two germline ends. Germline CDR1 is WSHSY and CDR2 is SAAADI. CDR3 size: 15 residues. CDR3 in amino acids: CASSVGTGETDTQYF. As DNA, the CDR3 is TGCGCCAGCAGTGTAGGGACGGGGGAGACAGATACGCAGTATTTT.

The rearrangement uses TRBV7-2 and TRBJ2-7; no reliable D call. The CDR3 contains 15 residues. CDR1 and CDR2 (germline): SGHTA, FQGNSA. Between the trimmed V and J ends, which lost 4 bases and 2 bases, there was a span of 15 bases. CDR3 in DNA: TGTGCCAGCAGCTACAAACCTAGTAATACCTACGAGCAGTACTTC. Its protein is CASSYKPSNTYEQYF.

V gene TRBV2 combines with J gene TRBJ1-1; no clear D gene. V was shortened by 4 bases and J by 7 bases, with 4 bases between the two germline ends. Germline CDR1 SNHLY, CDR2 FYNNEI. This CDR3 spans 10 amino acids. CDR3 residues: CASSVLEAFF. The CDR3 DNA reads TGTGCCAGCAGTGTTCTTGAAGCTTTCTTT.

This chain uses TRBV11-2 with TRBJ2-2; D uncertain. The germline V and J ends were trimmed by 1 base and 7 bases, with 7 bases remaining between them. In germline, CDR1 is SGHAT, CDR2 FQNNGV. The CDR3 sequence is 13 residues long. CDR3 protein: CASSLGSIGELFF. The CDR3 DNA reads TGTGCCAGCAGCTTAGGGTCTATCGGGGAGCTGTTTTTT.

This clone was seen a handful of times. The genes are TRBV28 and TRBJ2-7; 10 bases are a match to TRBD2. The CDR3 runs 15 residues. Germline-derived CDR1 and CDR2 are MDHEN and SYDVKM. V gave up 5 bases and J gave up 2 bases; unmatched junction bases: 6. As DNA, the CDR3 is TGTGCCAGCAGTCCACTAGCGGGGAAAACCTACGAGCAGTACTTC. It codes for CASSPLAGKTYEQYF.

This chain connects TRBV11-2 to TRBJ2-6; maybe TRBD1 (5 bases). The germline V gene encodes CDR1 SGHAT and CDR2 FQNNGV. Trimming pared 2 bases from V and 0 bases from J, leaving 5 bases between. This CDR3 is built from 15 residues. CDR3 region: CASSLRGSGANVLTF. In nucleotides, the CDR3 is TGTGCCAGCAGCTTAAGGGGCTCTGGGGCCAACGTCCTGACTTTC. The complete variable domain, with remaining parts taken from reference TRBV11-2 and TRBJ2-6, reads EAGVAQSPRYKIIEKRQSVAFWCNPISGHATLYWYQQILGQGPKLLIQFQNNGVVDDSQLPKDRFSAERLKGVDSTLKIQPAKLEDSAVYLCASSLRGSGANVLTFGAGSRLTVL.

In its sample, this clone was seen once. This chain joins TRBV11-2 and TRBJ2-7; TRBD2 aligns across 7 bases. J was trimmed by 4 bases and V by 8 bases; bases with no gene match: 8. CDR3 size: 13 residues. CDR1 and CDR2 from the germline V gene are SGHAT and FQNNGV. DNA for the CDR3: TGTGCCAGCCATATGGGAGGGAAGTACGAGCAGTACTTC. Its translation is CASHMGGKYEQYF.

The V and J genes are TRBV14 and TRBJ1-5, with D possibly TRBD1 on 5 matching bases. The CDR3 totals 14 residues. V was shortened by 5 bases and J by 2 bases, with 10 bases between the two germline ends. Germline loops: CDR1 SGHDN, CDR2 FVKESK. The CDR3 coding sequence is TGTGCCAGCAGCTCAGGGTACGGCAATCAGCCCCAGCATTTT. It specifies CASSSGYGNQPQHF.

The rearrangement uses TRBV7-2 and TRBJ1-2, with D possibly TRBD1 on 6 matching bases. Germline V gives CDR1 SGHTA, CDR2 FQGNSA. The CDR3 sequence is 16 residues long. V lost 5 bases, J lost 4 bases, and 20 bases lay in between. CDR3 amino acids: CASSRETGLRGYGYTF. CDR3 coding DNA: TGTGCCAGCAGCCGCGAAACAGGGTTGAGGGGCTATGGCTACACCTTC.

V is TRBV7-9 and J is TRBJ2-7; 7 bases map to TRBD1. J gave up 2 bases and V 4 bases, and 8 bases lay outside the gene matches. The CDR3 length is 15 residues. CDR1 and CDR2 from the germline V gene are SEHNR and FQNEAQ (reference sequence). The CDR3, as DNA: TGTGCCAGCAGCTCTCCCGGGACAGCGGCCTACGAGCAGTACTTC. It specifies CASSSPGTAAYEQYF.

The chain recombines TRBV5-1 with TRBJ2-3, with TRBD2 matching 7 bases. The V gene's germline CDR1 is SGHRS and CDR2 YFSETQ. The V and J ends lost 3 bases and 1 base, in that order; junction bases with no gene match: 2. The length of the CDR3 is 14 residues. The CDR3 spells CASSSSGGTDTQYF. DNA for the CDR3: TGCGCCAGCAGCTCGAGCGGGGGCACAGATACGCAGTATTTT.

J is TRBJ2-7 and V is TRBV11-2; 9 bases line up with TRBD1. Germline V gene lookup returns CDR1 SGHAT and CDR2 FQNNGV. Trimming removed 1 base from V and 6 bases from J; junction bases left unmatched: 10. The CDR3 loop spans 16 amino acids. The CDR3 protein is CASSLGGDRVTGEQYF. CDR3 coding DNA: TGTGCCAGCAGCTTAGGCGGGGACAGGGTGACGGGCGAGCAGTACTTC.

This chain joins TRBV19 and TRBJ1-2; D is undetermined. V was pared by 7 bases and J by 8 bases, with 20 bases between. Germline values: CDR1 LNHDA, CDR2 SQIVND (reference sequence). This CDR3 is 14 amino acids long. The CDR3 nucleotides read TGTGCCAGTAAAAGGTTACTCGACTCGCTGGGCTACACCTTC. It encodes CASKRLLDSLGYTF.

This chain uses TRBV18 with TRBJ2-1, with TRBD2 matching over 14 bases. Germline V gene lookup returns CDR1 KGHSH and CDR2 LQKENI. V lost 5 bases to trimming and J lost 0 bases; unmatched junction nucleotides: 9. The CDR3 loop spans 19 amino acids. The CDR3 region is CASSGEGLAGARSYNEQFF. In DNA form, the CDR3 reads TGTGCCAGCTCAGGTGAGGGACTAGCGGGGGCCCGCTCCTACAATGAGCAGTTCTTC.

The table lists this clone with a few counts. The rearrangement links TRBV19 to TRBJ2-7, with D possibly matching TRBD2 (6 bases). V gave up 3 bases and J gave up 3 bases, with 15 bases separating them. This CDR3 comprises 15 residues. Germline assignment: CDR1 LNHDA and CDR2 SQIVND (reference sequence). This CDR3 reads CASSIFPGGDYEQYF. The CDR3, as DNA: TGTGCCAGTAGTATTTTCCCCGGGGGAGACTACGAGCAGTACTTC.

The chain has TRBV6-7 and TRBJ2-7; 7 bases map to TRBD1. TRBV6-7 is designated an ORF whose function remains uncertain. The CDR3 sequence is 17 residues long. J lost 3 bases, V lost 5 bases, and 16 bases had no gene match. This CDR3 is CASSDPGQPTYNYEQYF. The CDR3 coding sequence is TGTGCCAGCAGTGATCCGGGACAGCCAACCTACAACTACGAGCAGTACTTC.

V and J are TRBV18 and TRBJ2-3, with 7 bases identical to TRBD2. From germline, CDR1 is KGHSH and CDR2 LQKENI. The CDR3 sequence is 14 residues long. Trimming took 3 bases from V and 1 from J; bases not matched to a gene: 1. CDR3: CASSPREGTDTQYF. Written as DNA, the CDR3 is TGTGCCAGCTCACCCCGGGAGGGCACAGATACGCAGTATTTT.

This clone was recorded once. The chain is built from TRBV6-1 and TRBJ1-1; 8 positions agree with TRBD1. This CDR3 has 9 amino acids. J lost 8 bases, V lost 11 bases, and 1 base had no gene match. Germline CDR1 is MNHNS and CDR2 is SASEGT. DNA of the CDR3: TGTGCCGGACAGGGCGAAGCTTTCTTT. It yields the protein CAGQGEAFF.

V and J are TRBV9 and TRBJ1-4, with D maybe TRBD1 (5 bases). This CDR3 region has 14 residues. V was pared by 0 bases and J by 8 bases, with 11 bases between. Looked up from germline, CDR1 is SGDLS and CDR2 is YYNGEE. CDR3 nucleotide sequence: TGTGCCAGCAGCGTAGGGGTACAGGAAGAAAAACTGTTTTTT. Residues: CASSVGVQEEKLFF.

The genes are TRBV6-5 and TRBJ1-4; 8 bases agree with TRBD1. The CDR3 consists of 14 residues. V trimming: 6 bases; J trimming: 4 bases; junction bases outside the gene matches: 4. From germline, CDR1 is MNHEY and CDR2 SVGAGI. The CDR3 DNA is TGTGCCAGCAGGAGGGACAGGAGTAATGAAAAACTGTTTTTT. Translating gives CASRRDRSNEKLFF.

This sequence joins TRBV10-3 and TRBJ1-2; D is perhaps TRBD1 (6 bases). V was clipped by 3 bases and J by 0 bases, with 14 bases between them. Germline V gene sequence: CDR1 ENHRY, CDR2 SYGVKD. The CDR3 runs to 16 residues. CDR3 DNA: TGTGCCATCAGTGAAGGGGGGGCCCGTGCTAACTATGGCTACACCTTC. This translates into CAISEGGARANYGYTF.

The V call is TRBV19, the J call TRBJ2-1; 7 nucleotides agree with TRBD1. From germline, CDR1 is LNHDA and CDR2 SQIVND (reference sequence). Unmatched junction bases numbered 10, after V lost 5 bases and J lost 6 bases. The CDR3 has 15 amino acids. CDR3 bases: TGTGCCAGTAGTTCCAGGGCCCCAGGGGGCAATGAGCAGTTCTTC. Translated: CASSSRAPGGNEQFF.

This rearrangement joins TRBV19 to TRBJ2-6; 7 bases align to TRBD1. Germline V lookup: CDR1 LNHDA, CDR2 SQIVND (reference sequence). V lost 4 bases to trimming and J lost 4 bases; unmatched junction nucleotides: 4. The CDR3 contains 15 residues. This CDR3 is CASSKTGAGANVLTF. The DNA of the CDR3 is TGTGCCAGTAGTAAAACAGGGGCCGGGGCCAACGTCCTGACTTTC.

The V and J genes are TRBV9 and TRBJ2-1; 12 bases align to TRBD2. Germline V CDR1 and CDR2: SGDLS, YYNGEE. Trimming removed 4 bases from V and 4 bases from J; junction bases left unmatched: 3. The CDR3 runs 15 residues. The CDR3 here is CASSLAGGRYNEQFF. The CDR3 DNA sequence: TGTGCCAGCAGCCTAGCGGGGGGGCGATACAATGAGCAGTTCTTC.